The clone carrying this T cell receptor beta chain was picked up a small number of times. Its antigen is not known. The data derive from a study of CD8+ T cells in alopecia areata. For the study at large: Treatment comprised oral tofacitinib, 5 to 10 mg twice daily, in treated patients. Study-wide results and limits: Clarity of TCR sharing across patients fell short of that in mice, possibly HLA-related. Researchers report lesional scalp, most notably alopecia totalis/universalis, outstripped normal scalp in clonality.

Sorting of CD4+ and CD8+ T cells was performed on PBMCs. The length of the CDR3 is 14 residues. With 0 bases removed from V and 3 bases from J, the gap between germline ends came to 11 bases. Germline V lookup: CDR1 SQVTM, CDR2 ANQGSEA. cDNA serving as the sequencing template came from extracted, reverse transcribed RNA. Only in-frame clones appear in the TCRdb table, and some are missing; sequencing was by immunoSEQ multiplex PCR. The repertoire holds over 200,000 clones, 57% seen once, with 0.45% in the top ten. The sequenced sample was CD4+ T cells sorted from blood, obtained at week 0. This sequence joins TRBV29-1 and TRBJ1-2; D may be TRBD1 (5 bases). The receptor was isolated from a human donor with alopecia areata. The CDR3 DNA sequence: TGCAGCGTTGAAGAGCGGGCGGGGGACTATGGCTACACCTTC. This codes for CSVEERAGDYGYTF.